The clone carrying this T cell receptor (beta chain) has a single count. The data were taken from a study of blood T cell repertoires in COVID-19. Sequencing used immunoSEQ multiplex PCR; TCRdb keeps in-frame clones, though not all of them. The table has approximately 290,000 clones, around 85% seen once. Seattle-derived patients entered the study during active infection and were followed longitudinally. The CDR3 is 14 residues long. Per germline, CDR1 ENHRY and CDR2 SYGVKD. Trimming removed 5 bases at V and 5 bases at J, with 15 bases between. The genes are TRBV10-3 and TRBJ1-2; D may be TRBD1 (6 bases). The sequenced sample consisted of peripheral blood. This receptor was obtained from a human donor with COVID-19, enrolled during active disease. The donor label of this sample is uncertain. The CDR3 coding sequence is TGTGCCATCAGTTTCCCCGACAGGAGATATGGCTACACCTTC. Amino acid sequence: CAISFPDRRYGYTF.